This TCR beta chain derives from a study of blood T cell repertoires in COVID-19. Original methodology: Reference gene primer amplification gave nucleated cell count estimates. Using immunoSEQ multiplex PCR, the repertoire was profiled, and TCRdb retains in-frame clones only, with some absent. Clone size and the V and J calls come from that table; the DNA yielded D and trimming. Counted here are fewer than 350,000 clones, around 86% occurring once; the ten biggest clones make up roughly 2.1%. CDR3 size: 15 residues. Germline CDR1 and CDR2: PRHDT and FYEKMQ (reference sequence). V was clipped by 5 bases and J by 3 bases; unmatched bases: 7.

The sequenced sample consisted of peripheral blood. The V and J genes are TRBV13 and TRBJ1-1; 9 bases match TRBD1. This sequence was found in a woman younger than 45 who had recovered from COVID-19. The chain's CDR3 is CASSPLGQGHTEAFF. The CDR3 nucleotides are TGTGCCAGCAGCCCATTGGGACAGGGCCACACTGAAGCTTTCTTT.